The 30 T cell receptor beta chains below all came from one sample that was sequenced in a study of tumor-infiltrating lymphocytes in primary liver carcinoma. A constant-region primer primed TCR beta cDNA synthesis from 450 to 550 ng of total RNA. Each TCR beta library was derived from three nested multiplex PCR rounds that employed slightly modified ARM-PCR. The opening two PCR rounds, approximately 10 cycles each, paired TRBV1-TRBV30 forward primers with a C-beta reverse primer. MiXCR, applied by TCRdb to the multiplex PCR reads, yields one record per CDR3 protein. The table includes about 19,000 distinct CDR3 sequences, 60% to 80% detected once. The source material, roughly 18-31 mg of unsorted bulk tissue, was used to co-extract RNA and DNA. The sample was liver tumor tissue from sampling region 4. Subset meaning: tumor region T4, right-lateral pole. These receptors were obtained from a woman between 25 and 40 years old with primary liver carcinoma and hepatitis B virus infection.

Concerning this clonotype itself: A read error may produce the germline difference seen at one junction end. The V and J genes are TRBV2 and TRBJ1-1; a possible D gene is TRBD1 (5 bases). Germline loops: CDR1 SNHLY, CDR2 FYNNEI. The CDR3 covers 13 residues. The CDR3 sequence is CGSIDQGNTEAFF. CDR3 DNA sequence: TGTGGCAGCATCGACCAGGGGAACACTGAAGCTTTCTTT.

As concerns this clonotype: Its ends do not fully match the called genes, so a read error is possible. This chain joins TRBV13 and TRBJ2-1; TRBD1 is a possible D gene (5 bases). Per the germline V gene, CDR1 is PRHDT and CDR2 is FYEKMQ (reference sequence). The CDR3 has 13 amino acids. DNA for the CDR3: TGTGGCAGCAGGAAGGGGAACGGCAATGAGCAATTCTTC. Its protein product is CGSRKGNGNEQFF.

The V and J genes are TRBV4-1 and TRBJ2-1; the D gene is possibly TRBD2 (6 bases). CDR1 is MGHRA and CDR2 is YSYEKL in the germline V gene. The CDR3 has 13 amino acids. The germline V and J ends were trimmed by 3 bases and 3 bases, with 6 bases remaining between them. CDR3 amino acids: CASSQDYYNEQFF. The CDR3 bases are TGCGCCAGCAGCCAGGACTACTACAATGAGCAGTTCTTC.

A note on this clonotype: It is likely a read error, because the conserved phenylalanine at the end of the CDR3 is missing. This chain uses TRBV4-3 with TRBJ2-7, with D possibly being TRBD2 (5 bases). The CDR3 has 18 amino acids. Trimming took off 1 base at V and 4 bases at J, with 23 bases between the two ends. From germline, CDR1 is LGHNA and CDR2 YSLEER. The CDR3: CASSQAVTGSHISYEQYL. In nucleotides, the CDR3 is TGCGCCAGCAGCCAAGCTGTGACGGGGAGTCACATTAGTTACGAGCAGTACTTA.

As regards this clonotype: Its ends do not fully match the called genes, so a read error is possible. The chain recombines TRBV10-3 with TRBJ2-5; D gene ambiguous. This CDR3 has 15 residues. Germline V CDR1 and CDR2: ENHRY, SYGVKD. The CDR3 is CAISESDTRQETQYF. The CDR3 nucleotides are TGTGCCATCAGTGAGTCGGATACCAGACAAGAGACCCAATATTTC.

With regard to this clonotype: A single base separates this from a much larger clone, so it may be a read error. In DNA, the CDR3 is TGTGCCACCAGTGAAACGAACTACGAGCAGTACTTC. It translates to CATSETNYEQYF. This rearrangement joins TRBV10-3 to TRBJ2-7, with no clear D. The germline V gene encodes CDR1 ENHRY and CDR2 SYGVKD. CDR3 length equals 12 residues.

V gene TRBV7-9 combines with J gene TRBJ2-3, with TRBD1 matching over 7 bases. In germline, CDR1 is SEHNR, CDR2 FQNEAQ (reference sequence). Trimming at V came to 1 base and at J to 15 bases, leaving 19 bases not matched to a gene. CDR3 size: 16 residues. The DNA of the CDR3 is TGTGCCAGCAGCTTAGAAAGGGGACAGCAAGAAGATATGCAATATTTT. Translation: CASSLERGQQEDMQYF. Based on the CDR3 plus reference TRBV7-9 and TRBJ2-3, the full variable domain is DTGVSQNPRHKITKRGQNVTFRCDPISEHNRLYWYRQTLGQGPEFLTYFQNEAQLEKSRLLSDRFSAERPKGSFSTLEIQRTEQGDSAMYLCASSLERGQQEDMQYFGPGTRLTVL.

On this clonotype: This is likely a read error, given that the CDR3 carries no conserved phenylalanine or tryptophan at its end. This chain joins TRBV4-3 and TRBJ2-2; D perhaps matches TRBD2 (5 bases). Germline V CDR1 and CDR2: LGHNA, YSLEER. Trimming removed 5 bases at V and 8 bases at J, with 12 bases between. The CDR3 runs 13 residues. CDR3 residues: CASSSLGAGELFS. The CDR3 region has the DNA TGCGCCAGCAGCTCGCTGGGAGCAGGGGAGCTGTTTTCT.

The CDR3 coding sequence is TGTGCCAGCAGTTCCCAATCCTACGAGCAGTACTTC. It specifies CASSSQSYEQYF. This chain uses TRBV12-3 or TRBV12-4 with TRBJ2-7, with no clear D. V was clipped by 4 bases and J by 1 base, with 5 bases between them. The CDR3 covers 12 residues.

Concerning this clonotype: The conserved final phenylalanine or tryptophan is absent from the CDR3, which likely points to a read error. The CDR3 DNA reads as TGTGCCAGCGGCTTTCTTAATGGCGAGCAGTTCTTA. Protein sequence: CASGFLNGEQFL. The chain combines TRBV11-2 with TRBJ2-1; no firm D call. In germline, CDR1 is SGHAT, CDR2 FQNNGV. This CDR3 is 12 amino acids long.

This clonotype was picked up many times. Since a much larger clone is just one base distant, this may be a read error. This chain uses TRBV4-3 with TRBJ2-2; tentative D call: TRBD2 (6 bases). This CDR3 spans 18 amino acids. Per the germline V gene, CDR1 is LGHNA and CDR2 is YSLEER. V was trimmed by 0 bases and J by 7 bases, leaving 21 bases between them. This CDR3 is CASSQDLGRGGVGGELFF. In DNA form, the CDR3 reads TGCGCCAGCAGCCAAGATCTGGGGCGGGGAGGAGTAGGCGGGGAGCTGTTTTTT.

A remark on this clonotype: Germline is not matched at one junction end, which may reflect a read error. V and J are TRBV11-2 and TRBJ2-3, with D perhaps matching TRBD1 or TRBD2 (5 bases each). The CDR3 is 16 residues long. CDR1 and CDR2 (germline): SGHAT, FQNNGV. CDR3 DNA: TGTGCCAGCAGCCGGACGCGACGGGCAAGGGGAGATATGCAGTATTTT. Its translation: CASSRTRRARGDMQYF.

Remarks on this clonotype: A junction boundary mismatches the germline segment, possibly from a read error. V and J are TRBV4-1 and TRBJ2-1; the D gene is possibly TRBD2 (6 bases). Germline V gene sequence: CDR1 MGHRA, CDR2 YSYEKL. The CDR3 length is 15 residues. The DNA for the CDR3 is TGCGTCTGCAGCCAAGATGGTCTAGCGAGGGATGAGCAGTTATTC. It translates to CVCSQDGLARDEQLF.

Points on this clonotype: The junction differs from germline at one of its ends, possibly a read error. The rearrangement links TRBV4-1 to TRBJ2-2; D tentatively fits TRBD1 or TRBD2 (5 bases each). This CDR3 has 16 amino acids. The germline V gene encodes CDR1 MGHRA and CDR2 YSYEKL. The CDR3 loop reads CASSQRGAPNTGELFF. CDR3 nucleotides: TGCGCCAGCAGCCAAAGGGGAGCTCCGAACACCGGGGAGTTGTTTTTT.

The J gene is TRBJ2-6, the V gene TRBV5-4; D gene unclear. V lost 5 bases and J lost 6, with 21 bases in between. The CDR3 consists of 17 residues. Germline CDR1 reads SGHNT; CDR2 reads YYREEE (reference sequence). CDR3 DNA: TGTGCCAGCAGATTACCAAAAGTAAGTGGTGAGGCCAACGTCCTGACTTTC. It encodes CASRLPKVSGEANVLTF.

Concerning this clonotype: The junction differs from germline at one of its ends, possibly a read error. J is TRBJ1-1 and V is TRBV13; TRBD1 aligns across 10 bases. The germline V gene has CDR1 PRHDT and CDR2 FYEKMQ (reference sequence). This CDR3 comprises 14 residues. CDR3 residues: CDSRTGGADTEALF. DNA of the CDR3: TGTGACAGCAGGACAGGGGGTGCAGACACTGAAGCTCTCTTT.

Turning to this clonotype: Given the absence of the conserved phenylalanine or tryptophan at the CDR3 end, a read error is likely. Because the CDR3's place on the DNA is in doubt, the DNA is left out and the CDR3 is given as listed by TCRdb. The chain couples TRBV11-2 to TRBJ2-7; TRBD1, as called in the table, went unchecked against the DNA. The CDR3 region is 15 residues in length, termini included. CDR1 is SGHAT, CDR2 FQNNGV, per germline. The CDR3 reads CASSTGAGTGVPQYS.

About this clonotype itself: The conserved phenylalanine or tryptophan is not found at the CDR3 terminus, so this likely reflects a read error. The chain's CDR3 is CASSYTYGGTDTQYS. CDR3 in DNA: TGTGCCAGTAGTTACACTTACGGCGGCACAGATACGCAGTATTCT. The V and J genes are TRBV6-5 and TRBJ2-3; D is uncertain. Per germline, CDR1 MNHEY and CDR2 SVGAGI. CDR3 length: 15 residues.

About this clonotype itself: The germline gene is not matched at one end of the junction; a read error may be the cause. The chain's CDR3 is CALSPMATLDEQFF. DNA for the CDR3: TGTGCCCTCAGTCCCATGGCGACCCTGGATGAGCAGTTCTTC. This rearrangement joins TRBV10-3 to TRBJ2-1; D uncertain. This CDR3 comprises 14 residues. Germline lookup yields CDR1 ENHRY and CDR2 SYGVKD.

This clonotype came up once. A much larger clone is a single base away; this may be a read error. The chain employs TRBV7-2 and TRBJ2-1, with 13 bases aligning to TRBD2. Germline loops: CDR1 SGHTA, CDR2 FQGNSA. V lost 7 bases to trimming and J lost 5 bases; unmatched junction nucleotides: 17. This CDR3 spans 19 amino acids. The CDR3 reads CASNYGLAGVLLPNNEQFF. Here the CDR3 DNA reads TGTGCCAGCAACTACGGACTAGCGGGAGTCCTTCTCCCAAACAATGAGCAGTTCTTC.

This chain connects TRBV30 to TRBJ1-1; unclear D gene. The CDR3 sequence is 13 residues long. The V gene's germline CDR1 is GTSNPN and CDR2 SVGIG (reference sequence). V was trimmed by 2 bases and J by 1 base, leaving 8 bases between them. DNA of the CDR3: TGTGCCTGGAGTAGGCAGGAGAACACTGAAGCTTTCTTT. Residues: CAWSRQENTEAFF.

Concerning this clonotype: In this CDR3 the conserved last residue, phenylalanine or tryptophan, is missing, so a read error is likely. This chain joins TRBV29-1 and TRBJ2-1; 8 bases line up with TRBD2. After removal of 3 bases from V and 8 bases from J, the junction contained 6 bases not matched to a gene. This CDR3 contains 13 residues. Per germline, CDR1 SQVTM and CDR2 ANQGSEA. The CDR3 protein is CSVDGTREYEQFL. The CDR3 DNA follows: TGCAGCGTTGACGGGACTAGAGAGTATGAGCAGTTCCTC.

V usage is TRBV4-1 and J usage is TRBJ2-3; no clear D. Per the germline V gene, CDR1 is MGHRA and CDR2 is YSYEKL. The CDR3 runs 18 residues. CDR3 in DNA: TGCACCGGCAGCCAACCAGACATGGTAGCTGAAGACTCGGATACGCAGTATTTT. Amino acid sequence: CTGSQPDMVAEDSDTQYF.

This clonotype was detected only a few times. Germline is not matched at one junction end, which may reflect a read error. The chain links TRBV6-5 to TRBJ2-2; a possible D gene is TRBD1 (5 bases). Germline assignment: CDR1 MNHEY and CDR2 SVGAGI. This CDR3 has 15 amino acids. Written as DNA, the CDR3 is TGTGCCATCAGTCCGCGCGCAGGGTTCACCGGGGAGCTGTTTTTT. Protein product: CAISPRAGFTGELFF.

The CDR3 coding sequence is TGTGCCAGCAACTCGACTAGCGGGTGTTTGGGTGAGCAGTTCTTC. It yields the protein CASNSTSGCLGEQFF. The chain employs TRBV11-2 and TRBJ2-1; 10 bases fit TRBD2. V was clipped by 7 bases and J by 9 bases; unmatched bases: 12. This CDR3 is 15 amino acids long. Germline CDR1 SGHAT, CDR2 FQNNGV.

This chain connects TRBV11-2 to TRBJ2-5; TRBD2 is a possible D gene (5 bases). Germline CDR1 is SGHAT and CDR2 is FQNNGV. The length of the CDR3 is 14 residues. Trimming pared 5 bases from V and 5 bases from J, leaving 15 bases between. CDR3 sequence reads: CASSPIAYAETQYF. The CDR3 region has the DNA TGTGCCAGCAGCCCAATAGCGTATGCGGAGACCCAGTACTTC. The full variable domain, rest sourced from reference TRBV11-2 and TRBJ2-5, is EAGVAQSPRYKIIEKRQSVAFWCNPISGHATLYWYQQILGQGPKLLIQFQNNGVVDDSQLPKDRFSAERLKGVDSTLKIQPAKLEDSAVYLCASSPIAYAETQYFGPGTRLLVL.

Only one count was recorded for this clonotype. Since the CDR3 does not end with the conserved phenylalanine or tryptophan, this likely comes from a read error. The DNA is left out, because the CDR3 cannot be placed on it with certainty; the CDR3 is given as TCRdb lists it. CDR3 residues: CASSARYRGRKRWSNIEAFL. This rearrangement joins TRBV11-2 to TRBJ1-1; the table assigns TRBD1, which was not confirmed against the DNA. The CDR3 numbers 20 amino acids, ends counted. The germline CDR1 and CDR2 sequences are SGHAT and FQNNGV.

A remark on this clonotype: Sequence at one end of the junction differs from germline and may be a read error. The V and J genes are TRBV29-1 and TRBJ2-1; tentative D call: TRBD2 (6 bases). Germline V CDR1 and CDR2: SQVTM, ANQGSEA. The CDR3 covers 17 residues. In DNA, the CDR3 is TGCAGCGTTGAAGGGGCGCGGAGCGGGCGGGCCAGCGATGATCAGTTCTTC. Translating gives CSVEGARSGRASDDQFF.

This clonotype was counted a single time. A read error may account for a junction end that differs from germline. This sequence joins TRBV29-1 and TRBJ2-3; D gene unclear. With the DNA end fitting TRBJ1-5 better, the J assignment may be wrong. CDR1 is SQVTM and CDR2 is ANQGSEA in the germline V gene. This CDR3 contains 12 residues. As DNA, the CDR3 is TGCATCGTTGGCGTAAACATAGATACGCAGCATTTT. Translating it yields CIVGVNIDTQHF.

Remarks on this clonotype: Since no conserved phenylalanine or tryptophan closes the CDR3, a read error is the likely cause. The J gene is TRBJ2-1, the V gene TRBV12-3 or TRBV12-4; 10 positions match TRBD2. V was pared by 7 bases and J by 9 bases, with 12 bases of the junction left unmatched. This CDR3 is 15 amino acids long. CDR3 region: CASNLSRTSGLEQFL. The CDR3 region has the DNA TGTGCCAGCAACCTGTCCAGGACTAGCGGACTTGAGCAGTTCTTA.